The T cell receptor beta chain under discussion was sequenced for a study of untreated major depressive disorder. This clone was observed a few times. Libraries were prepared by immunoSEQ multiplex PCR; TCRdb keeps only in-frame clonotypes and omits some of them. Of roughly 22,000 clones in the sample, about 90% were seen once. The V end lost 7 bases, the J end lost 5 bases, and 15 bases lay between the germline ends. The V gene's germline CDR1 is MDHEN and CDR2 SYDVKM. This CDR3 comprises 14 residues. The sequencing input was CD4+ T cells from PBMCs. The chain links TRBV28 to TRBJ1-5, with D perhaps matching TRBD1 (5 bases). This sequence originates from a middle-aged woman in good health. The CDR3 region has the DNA TGTGCCAGCAATACACAGGTTCTCCATCAGCCCCAGCATTTT. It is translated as CASNTQVLHQPQHF. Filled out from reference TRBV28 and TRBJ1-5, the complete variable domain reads DVKVTQSSRYLVKRTGEKVFLECVQDMDHENMFWYRQDPGLGLRLIYFSYDVKMKEKGDIPEGYSVSREKKERFSLILESASTNQTSMYLCASNTQVLHQPQHFGDGTRLSIL.